What follows is one TCR beta chain and its context. The entry originates in a study of blood T cell repertoires in COVID-19. Methods used by the authors: Estimates of nucleated cell counts were drawn from the amplification of reference gene primers. Here immunoSEQ multiplex PCR was the method, and the copy in TCRdb shows in-frame clones only, minus some. The D gene and trimming were derived from the DNA, and the V and J assignments and clone size from that table. The data show about 260,000 clones, approximately 88% seen once. The source of this sequence is a woman aged 70 to 79 with COVID-19, enrolled during active disease. The material sequenced was peripheral blood.

The CDR3 here is CASGLKGFADLEAFF. CDR3 nucleotide sequence: TGTGCCAGCGGCCTAAAAGGTTTTGCGGATCTTGAAGCTTTCTTT. The chain links TRBV6-2 or TRBV6-3 to TRBJ1-1; no clear D gene. In germline, CDR1 is MNHEY, CDR2 SVGEGT. V lost 8 bases and J lost 7, with 23 bases in between. The CDR3 consists of 15 residues.